This T cell receptor (beta chain) was captured in a study of blood T cell repertoires in COVID-19. Across the whole study: There were acute and convalescent COVID-19 samples, and they came from the United States, Italy and Spain. PBMCs, B-cell-depleted T cells, or T cells provided the cDNA or gDNA that made up the material.

CDR1 is MDHEN, CDR2 SYDVKM, per germline. The CDR3 is made up of 16 amino acids. V lost 7 bases to trimming and J lost 10 bases; unmatched junction nucleotides: 17. As processed by the authors: Researchers report that nucleated cell counts were estimated from reference gene primer amplification. Data came from immunoSEQ multiplex PCR; TCRdb stores just in-frame clones and leaves some out. Clone size and V and J calls were adopted from that table, with D and trimming inferred from the DNA. The sample shows about 670,000 clones, 75% to 90% of them seen only once. The V gene is TRBV28, the J gene TRBJ1-4; 8 positions agree with TRBD1. The sequence derives from a woman aged 18-29 years with acute or convalescent COVID-19. Sequenced sample: peripheral blood. DNA of the CDR3: TGTGCCAGCACTTCCGCCTATGGACAGGGAGGGGGAAAACTGTTTTTT. Protein sequence: CASTSAYGQGGGKLFF.